This TCR beta chain originates from a study of pediatric ulcerative colitis. This clone has a single count. Its antigen is undetermined. CDR3 length: 18 amino acids. CDR1 is MGHRA, CDR2 YSYEKL, per germline. J was trimmed by 5 bases and V by 2 bases; bases with no gene match: 15. Whole-study results and caveats: A couple of patients had blood samples with substantially reduced template counts. Ulcerative colitis patients shared more blood-rectal clones than controls.

At colonoscopy, a blood sample was also collected. Data came from immunoSEQ multiplex PCR; TCRdb stores just in-frame clones and leaves some out. The sample includes roughly 37,000 clones, 70% to 90% seen only once; the top ten take roughly 24%. The chain is built from TRBV4-1 and TRBJ1-2, with 9 bases lining up with TRBD1. The source material was blood. The TCR sequence derives from a girl aged 5-17 years with moderate ulcerative colitis. CDR3 nucleotide sequence: TGCGCCAGCAGCCAATATTCCCGGACGACAGGGGGATCATATGGCTACACCTTC. It yields the protein CASSQYSRTTGGSYGYTF.